This T cell receptor (beta chain) emerged from a study of CD8 T cells in Susac syndrome. Findings and caveats of the study: Clonal expansion was missing from Susac syndrome CD4+ T cell repertoires.

Germline trimming cut 5 bases from V and 13 bases from J; bases unmatched to any gene: 9. CDR1 and CDR2 (germline): SGHDN, FVKESK. The CDR3 contains 12 residues. In regard to this clonotype: Its target is not known.

Negative isolation yielded CD8+ and CD4+ T cells; FACS enriched TEMRA cells. Reverse transcription of roughly 0.5 to 1 ug RNA was performed with random hexamers. TCRdb used MiXCR to reprocess the immunoSEQ multiplex PCR reads, holding one entry per CDR3 protein. Among 150,000 to 190,000 distinct CDR3 sequences, 85% to 95% were seen once, and the ten largest hold 0.15% to 0.2%. Input material: CD4+ T cells from PBMCs. The receptor was isolated from a human donor with Susac syndrome. The chain employs TRBV14 and TRBJ2-3, with TRBD2 matching 7 bases. The CDR3 nucleotides read TGTGCCAGCAGCGCCCAGACTAGCCGGGAGTATTTT. This gives the protein CASSAQTSREYF.